Below are 5 T cell receptor beta chains sequenced from a single sample in a study of cytomegalovirus exposure and HLA in healthy donors. PCR primers comprised 60 Vbeta and 13 Jbeta primers. Only in-frame clones appear in the TCRdb table, and some are missing; sequencing was by immunoSEQ multiplex PCR. The data hold some 110,000 clones, with around 82% observed a single time. The specimen was PBMCs. The receptors stem from a man aged 45-65 years in good health and CMV-seronegative.

The chain employs TRBV5-1 and TRBJ1-2; D gene unclear. V lost 5 bases and J 4 bases, leaving 15 bases between the germline ends. Germline assignment: CDR1 SGHRS and CDR2 YFSETQ. The CDR3 has 14 residues. The DNA for the CDR3 is TGCGCCAGCAGTGACTCGACTGAGTTCTATGGCTACACCTTC. Translation gives CASSDSTEFYGYTF.

The rearrangement links TRBV5-6 to TRBJ1-5; D gene unclear. V lost 2 bases, J lost 5 bases, and 14 bases lay in between. This CDR3 has 15 residues. The germline V gene encodes CDR1 SGHDT and CDR2 YYEEEE. In DNA form, the CDR3 reads TGTGCCAGCAGCTTTAACTCGAGGGTCGATCAGCCCCAGCATTTT. Its protein is CASSFNSRVDQPQHF.

J is TRBJ2-6 and V is TRBV9; 8 nucleotides match TRBD1. Germline trimming cut 5 bases from V and 1 base from J; bases unmatched to any gene: 2. The CDR3 sequence is 15 residues long. In germline, CDR1 is SGDLS, CDR2 YYNGEE. CDR3 protein: CASSTGGSGANVLTF. The CDR3 DNA reads as TGTGCCAGCAGTACAGGGGGATCTGGGGCCAACGTCCTGACTTTC.

The rearrangement joins TRBV28 to TRBJ2-1; D may be TRBD2 (6 bases). Trimming took 5 bases from V and 10 from J, leaving 15 bases between them. Germline V gene data show CDR1 as MDHEN and CDR2 as SYDVKM. The CDR3 is made up of 13 amino acids. The CDR3 sequence is CASSPGGAEEQFF. As DNA, the CDR3 is TGTGCCAGCAGTCCCGGCGGGGCTGAGGAGCAGTTCTTC.

The genes are TRBV23-1 and TRBJ2-7; no definite D call. TRBV23-1 is flagged as an ORF with uncertain function. This CDR3 has 13 amino acids. Between the trimmed V and J ends, which lost 7 bases and 0 bases, there was a span of 10 bases. Here the CDR3 reads CASNYRSSYEQYV. The CDR3 coding sequence is TGCGCCAGCAATTACCGGAGCTCCTACGAGCAGTACGTC.